Listed below are T cell receptor beta chains from one sample, sequenced in a study of blood T cell repertoires in COVID-19. Only in-frame clones appear in the TCRdb table, and some are missing; sequencing was by immunoSEQ multiplex PCR. The data show around 100,000 clones, roughly 70% seen once. The sequencing sample was made of peripheral blood. The receptors here all came from a man in his 70s with COVID-19, enrolled during active disease. Both conserved end residues are part of each CDR3. The order of the fields is CDR3 protein, CDR3 DNA, J gene, D gene, V gene, clone size. The D gene is left open where the match is weak. Rows give clone size only sometimes, using once, few, many, or a class for an expanded clone.

CASSRDFGGRDTQYF TGTGCCAGCAGCAGGGACTTTGGGGGTAGGGATACGCAGTATTTT TRBJ2-3 . TRBV11-2 .
CASSLDRRFVGGELFF TGTGCCAGCAGCTTGGACAGGCGCTTCGTTGGGGGGGAGCTGTTTTTT TRBJ2-2 TRBD1 TRBV7-9 .
CASSSSGLAGDYHTGELFF TGTGCCAGCAGCTCCTCGGGACTAGCGGGAGATTATCACACCGGGGAGCTGTTTTTT TRBJ2-2 TRBD2 TRBV7-8 .
CASSSGQDNSPLHF TGTGCCAGCAGCTCGGGACAGGATAATTCACCCCTCCACTTT TRBJ1-6 TRBD1 TRBV9 .
CASGQGTQPQHF TGTGCCAGCGGACAGGGAACACAGCCCCAGCATTTT TRBJ1-5 TRBD1 TRBV28 few
CASRAGASFSYEQYF TGTGCCAGCAGGGCGGGAGCGTCTTTCTCCTACGAGCAGTACTTC TRBJ2-7 TRBD2 TRBV27 .
CAIQSQREYEQYF TGTGCCATCCAGTCGCAGCGGGAGTACGAGCAGTATTTC TRBJ2-7 TRBD2 TRBV10-3 .
CASSLKPGLQAAGYTF TGTGCCAGCTCATTGAAACCGGGACTCCAAGCGGCTGGCTACACCTTC TRBJ1-2 . TRBV18 few
CASSLGPPGLGNEQFF TGTGCCAGCAGCTTAGGCCCCCCAGGTCTGGGCAATGAGCAGTTCTTC TRBJ2-1 . TRBV11-2 .
CASSWDTGTGGRYEQYF TGTGCCAGCAGCTGGGATACCGGGACAGGGGGCCGCTACGAGCAGTACTTC TRBJ2-7 TRBD1 TRBV5-4 few
CASRRLQGASLNTIYF TGTGCCAGCAGGAGATTACAGGGGGCGAGTTTAAACACCATATATTTT TRBJ1-3 TRBD1 TRBV28 .
CASSITAGITGELFF TGTGCCAGTAGTATAACGGCAGGGATCACCGGGGAGCTGTTTTTT TRBJ2-2 . TRBV19 .
CASSFLDSFSGNTIYF TGTGCCAGCAGCTTTCTGGACTCTTTCTCTGGAAACACCATATATTTT TRBJ1-3 . TRBV27 .
CASSFHGRAGLDEKLFF TGTGCCAGCAGTTTCCACGGCAGAGCAGGGCTAGATGAAAAACTGTTTTTT TRBJ1-4 . TRBV27 .
CASSPTDRENYGYTF TGTGCCAGCTCACCTACGGACAGGGAGAACTATGGCTACACCTTC TRBJ1-2 TRBD1 TRBV18 .
CASSRSGRGGGETQYF TGCGCCAGCAGCCGGAGCGGGAGGGGGGGTGGAGAGACCCAGTACTTC TRBJ2-5 TRBD2 TRBV4-3 .
CASSLEFPGGTDTQYF TGCGCCAGCAGCTTGGAATTCCCGGGAGGGACAGATACGCAGTATTTT TRBJ2-3 TRBD2 TRBV5-1 .
CASSLGGTSGSYEQYF TGTGCCAGCAGCTTGGGGGGGACTAGCGGGAGTTACGAGCAGTACTTC TRBJ2-7 TRBD2 TRBV5-4 .
CASSQDLLGRRDF TGCGCCAGCAGCCAAGATCTTTTGGGGAGGAGAGACTTC TRBJ2-7 . TRBV4-3 once
CASLGQSLLYNEQFF TGTGCCAGCCTTGGACAGTCGCTGCTGTACAATGAGCAGTTCTTC TRBJ2-1 . TRBV18 .
CASGAFGGDSYEQYF TGTGCCAGCGGCGCTTTTGGGGGGGACTCTTACGAGCAGTACTTC TRBJ2-7 TRBD2 TRBV7-2 .
CASSFGTSGNEQFF TGTGCCAGCAGCTTCGGGACTAGCGGCAATGAGCAGTTCTTC TRBJ2-1 TRBD2 TRBV7-9 few
CASSLTFPGQPNTGELFF TGCGCCAGCAGCTTGACCTTCCCGGGACAGCCGAACACCGGGGAGCTGTTTTTT TRBJ2-2 TRBD1 TRBV5-1 .
CASGTIPYNEQFF TGTGCCAGTGGGACAATCCCCTACAATGAGCAGTTCTTC TRBJ2-1 . TRBV28 few
CASGRDRANTEAFF TGTGCCAGTGGCCGGGACAGGGCGAACACTGAAGCTTTCTTT TRBJ1-1 TRBD1 TRBV19 .
CASSLLAGGLNEQFF TGTGCCAGCAGCTTACTAGCGGGAGGTTTGAATGAGCAGTTCTTC TRBJ2-1 TRBD2 TRBV7-8 .
CASSPSEVAYNEQFF TGTGCCAGCAGCCCCTCAGAGGTCGCCTACAATGAGCAGTTCTTC TRBJ2-1 . TRBV7-9 few
CASSPPGQGASGELFF TGTGCCAGCTCACCACCGGGACAGGGGGCGTCCGGGGAGCTGTTTTTT TRBJ2-2 TRBD1 TRBV18 once
CASSQELTGITDTQYF TGTGCCAGCAGCCAAGAATTGACGGGAATCACAGATACGCAGTATTTT TRBJ2-3 . TRBV3-1/TRBV3-2 .
CASSGDRGNRNTEAFF TGTGCCAGCAGCGGGGATCGGGGTAACCGGAACACTGAAGCTTTCTTT TRBJ1-1 . TRBV11-3 .
CATGVGLAGTSGTDTQYF TGCGCCACCGGTGTGGGGCTAGCGGGGACTAGCGGCACAGATACGCAGTATTTT TRBJ2-3 TRBD2 TRBV5-1 few
CASRNSGRDTQYF TGTGCCAGCAGAAATAGCGGGAGAGATACGCAGTATTTT TRBJ2-3 TRBD2 TRBV6-4 .
CASSLSGQGSYTGELFF TGTGCCAGCAGCTTATCGGGACAGGGTAGTTACACCGGGGAGCTGTTTTTT TRBJ2-2 TRBD1 TRBV7-9 once
CASSPNPDRAYLYEQYF TGTGCCAGCAGCCCTAATCCGGACAGGGCCTACCTCTACGAGCAGTACTTC TRBJ2-7 TRBD1 TRBV7-9 .
CASSIKSGEGETQYF TGTGCCAGCAGCATTAAGTCAGGGGAAGGAGAGACCCAGTACTTC TRBJ2-5 . TRBV7-6 .
CASSQELARVDTEAFF TGTGCCAGCAGCCAAGAGCTCGCCCGCGTGGACACTGAAGCTTTCTTT TRBJ1-1 . TRBV3-1/TRBV3-2 .
CASSFYRAGGSPLHF TGTGCCAGCAGTTTTTACAGGGCAGGCGGTTCACCCCTCCACTTT TRBJ1-6 . TRBV6-5 .
CATKKTGTDTQYF TGTGCCACGAAAAAAACTGGCACAGATACGCAGTATTTT TRBJ2-3 . TRBV6-5 .
CASSARGQVLDTEAFF TGTGCCAGCAGCGCCAGGGGGCAGGTTTTAGACACTGAAGCTTTCTTT TRBJ1-1 TRBD1 TRBV9 .
CASRGQGARFTKNIQYF TGTGCCAGCAGAGGACAGGGGGCTCGTTTTACCAAAAACATTCAGTACTTC TRBJ2-4 TRBD1 TRBV28 .
CASSSQQGTVAFF TGTGCCAGCAGCTCCCAACAGGGGACTGTAGCTTTCTTT TRBJ1-1 TRBD1 TRBV7-9 few
CASSQTAGEQFF TGCGCCAGCAGCCAAACCGCGGGTGAGCAGTTCTTC TRBJ2-1 . TRBV4-1 .
CATRSTGGLNTEAFF TGTGCCACCAGGTCAACAGGGGGATTGAACACTGAAGCTTTCTTT TRBJ1-1 TRBD1 TRBV24-1 few
CASSDGGVVNTEAFF TGTGCCAGCAGTGATGGGGGCGTTGTGAACACTGAAGCTTTCTTT TRBJ1-1 . TRBV2 few
CASSKTQGWNEQYF TGTGCCAGCAGCAAGACGCAGGGGTGGAACGAGCAGTACTTC TRBJ2-7 . TRBV27 .
CASSPSGVDGELFF TGTGCCAGCAGTCCGTCGGGAGTGGACGGGGAGCTGTTTTTT TRBJ2-2 . TRBV6-2/TRBV6-3 few
CSASDRGQPQHF TGCAGTGCTAGTGATAGAGGTCAGCCCCAGCATTTT TRBJ1-5 . TRBV20-1 .
CASSTSGRAGETQYF TGTGCCAGTTCGACTAGCGGGAGGGCGGGAGAGACCCAGTACTTC TRBJ2-5 TRBD2 TRBV19 .
CASRTKFRGRTEAFF TGTGCCAGCAGAACTAAGTTTAGGGGCCGCACTGAAGCTTTCTTT TRBJ1-1 . TRBV28 .
CASSFLPPLNTEAFF TGTGCCAGCAGTTTTCTTCCCCCCTTGAACACTGAAGCTTTCTTT TRBJ1-1 . TRBV27 few
CASILTSGSSYNEQFF TGCGCCAGCATTTTGACTAGCGGGAGCTCCTACAATGAGCAGTTCTTC TRBJ2-1 TRBD2 TRBV5-1 .
CASSYRVEGDTQYF TGTGCCAGCAGTTACCGGGTTGAGGGAGATACGCAGTATTTT TRBJ2-3 . TRBV6-2/TRBV6-3 .